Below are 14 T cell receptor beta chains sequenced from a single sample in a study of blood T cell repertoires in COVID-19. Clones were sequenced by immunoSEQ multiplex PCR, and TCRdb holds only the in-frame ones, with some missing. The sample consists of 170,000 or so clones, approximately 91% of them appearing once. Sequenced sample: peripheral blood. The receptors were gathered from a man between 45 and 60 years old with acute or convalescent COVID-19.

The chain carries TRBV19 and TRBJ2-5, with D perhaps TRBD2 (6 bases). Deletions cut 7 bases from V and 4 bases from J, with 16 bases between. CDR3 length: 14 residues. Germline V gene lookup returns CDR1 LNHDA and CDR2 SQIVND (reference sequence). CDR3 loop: CASNSGVNRETQYF. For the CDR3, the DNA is TGTGCCAGTAATTCGGGGGTGAATAGAGAGACCCAGTACTTC.

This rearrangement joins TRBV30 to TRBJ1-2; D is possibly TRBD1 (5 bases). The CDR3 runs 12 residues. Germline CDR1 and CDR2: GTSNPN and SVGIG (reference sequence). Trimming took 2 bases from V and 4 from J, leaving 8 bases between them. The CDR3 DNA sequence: TGTGCCTGGAGTTCCGGGGGCTATGGCTACACCTTC. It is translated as CAWSSGGYGYTF. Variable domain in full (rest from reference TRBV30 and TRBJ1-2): SQTIHQWPATLVQPVGSPLSLECTVEGTSNPNLYWYRQAAGRGLQLLFYSVGIGQISSEVPQNLSASRPQDRQFILSSKKLLLSDSGFYLCAWSSGGYGYTFGSGTRLTVV.

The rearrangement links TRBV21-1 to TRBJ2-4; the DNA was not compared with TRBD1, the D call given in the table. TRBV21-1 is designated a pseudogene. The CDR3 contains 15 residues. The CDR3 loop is CASSSRTGTENIQYF. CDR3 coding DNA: TGTGCCAGCAGCTCCCGGACAGGGACGGAAAACATTCAGTACTTC.

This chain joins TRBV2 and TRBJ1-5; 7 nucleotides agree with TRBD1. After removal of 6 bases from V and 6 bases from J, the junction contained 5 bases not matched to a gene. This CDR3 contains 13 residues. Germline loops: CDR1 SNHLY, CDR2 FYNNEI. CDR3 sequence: CASRERGPQPQHF. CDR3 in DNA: TGTGCCAGCAGGGAAAGGGGGCCTCAGCCCCAGCATTTT.

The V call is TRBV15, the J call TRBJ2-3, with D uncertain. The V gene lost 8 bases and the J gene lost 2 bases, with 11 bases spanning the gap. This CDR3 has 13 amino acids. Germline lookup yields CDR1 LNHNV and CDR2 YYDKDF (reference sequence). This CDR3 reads CATEELNTDTQYF. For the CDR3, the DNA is TGTGCCACCGAAGAGCTAAACACAGATACGCAGTATTTT.

The CDR3 sequence: CAIRADSNYGYTF. Written as DNA, the CDR3 is TGTGCCATCAGGGCGGACAGTAACTATGGCTACACCTTC. The chain couples TRBV10-3 to TRBJ1-2; TRBD1 is a possible D gene (6 bases). V shed 6 bases and J shed 1 base, with 9 bases lying between them. Germline CDR1 reads ENHRY; CDR2 reads SYGVKD. This CDR3 region has 13 residues.

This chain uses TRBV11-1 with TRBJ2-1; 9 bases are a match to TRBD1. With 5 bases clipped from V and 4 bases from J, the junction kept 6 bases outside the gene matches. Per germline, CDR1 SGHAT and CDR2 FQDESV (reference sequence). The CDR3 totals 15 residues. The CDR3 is CASSVQGAQYNEQFF. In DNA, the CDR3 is TGTGCCAGCAGCGTACAGGGGGCTCAATACAATGAGCAGTTCTTC. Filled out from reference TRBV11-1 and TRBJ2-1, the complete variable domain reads EAEVAQSPRYKITEKSQAVAFWCDPISGHATLYWYRQILGQGPELLVQFQDESVVDDSQLPKDRFSAERLKGVDSTLKIQPAELGDSAMYLCASSVQGAQYNEQFFGPGTRLTVL.

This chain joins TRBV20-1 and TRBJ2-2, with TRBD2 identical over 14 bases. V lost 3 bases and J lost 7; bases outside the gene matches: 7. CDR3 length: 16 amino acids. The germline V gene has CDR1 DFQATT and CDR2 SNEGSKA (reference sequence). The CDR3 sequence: CSASGLAGGTSGELFF. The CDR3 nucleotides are TGCAGTGCTAGTGGACTAGCGGGGGGAACGAGCGGGGAGCTGTTTTTT.

The CDR3 DNA sequence: TGTGCCAGCAGCTTATCAGGAGGGGCCATCAATCAGCCCCAGCATTTT. Amino acids: CASSLSGGAINQPQHF. The chain couples TRBV7-9 to TRBJ1-5; D might be TRBD1 (5 bases). CDR3 length: 16 residues. CDR1 is SEHNR, CDR2 FQNEAQ, per germline (reference sequence). Trimming left V 2 bases short and J 3 bases short, with 14 bases between. The variable domain in full, with the rest retrieved from reference TRBV7-9 and TRBJ1-5, is DTGVSQNPRHKITKRGQNVTFRCDPISEHNRLYWYRQTLGQGPEFLTYFQNEAQLEKSRLLSDRFSAERPKGSFSTLEIQRTEQGDSAMYLCASSLSGGAINQPQHFGDGTRLSIL.

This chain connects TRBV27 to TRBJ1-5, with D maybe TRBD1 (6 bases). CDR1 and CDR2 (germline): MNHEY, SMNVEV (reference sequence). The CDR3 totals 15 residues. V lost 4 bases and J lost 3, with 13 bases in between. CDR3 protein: CASSYNRDNNQPQHF. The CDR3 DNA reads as TGTGCCAGCAGTTATAACCGGGACAACAATCAGCCCCAGCATTTT.

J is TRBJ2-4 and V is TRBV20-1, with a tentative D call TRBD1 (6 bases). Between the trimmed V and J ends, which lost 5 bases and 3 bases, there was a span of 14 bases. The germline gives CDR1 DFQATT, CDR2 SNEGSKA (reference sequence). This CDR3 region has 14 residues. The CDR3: CSAGEQGVKNIQYF. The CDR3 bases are TGCAGTGCTGGTGAACAGGGTGTCAAAAACATTCAGTACTTC.

The CDR3 sequence is CASSNSNTGELFF. Here the CDR3 DNA reads TGTGCCAGCAGCAATTCAAACACCGGGGAGCTGTTTTTT. The V and J genes are TRBV4-2 and TRBJ2-2; no definite D call. V dropped 5 bases and J dropped 2 bases, with 6 bases sitting between them. The CDR3 consists of 13 residues. Germline CDR1 reads LGHNA; CDR2 reads YNFKEQ.

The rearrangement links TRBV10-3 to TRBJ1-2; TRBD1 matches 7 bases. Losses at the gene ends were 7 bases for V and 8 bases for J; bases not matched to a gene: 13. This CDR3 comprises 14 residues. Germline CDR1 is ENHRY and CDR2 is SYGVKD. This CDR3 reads CAINGPGQRAGYTF. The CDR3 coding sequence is TGTGCCATCAACGGACCGGGACAGAGGGCAGGCTACACCTTC.

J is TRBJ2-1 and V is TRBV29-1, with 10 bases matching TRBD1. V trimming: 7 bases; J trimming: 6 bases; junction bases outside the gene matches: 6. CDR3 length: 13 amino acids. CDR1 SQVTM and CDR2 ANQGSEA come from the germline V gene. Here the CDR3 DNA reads TGCAGCGCATCCGGGACAGGGGTCAATGAGCAGTTCTTC. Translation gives CSASGTGVNEQFF.